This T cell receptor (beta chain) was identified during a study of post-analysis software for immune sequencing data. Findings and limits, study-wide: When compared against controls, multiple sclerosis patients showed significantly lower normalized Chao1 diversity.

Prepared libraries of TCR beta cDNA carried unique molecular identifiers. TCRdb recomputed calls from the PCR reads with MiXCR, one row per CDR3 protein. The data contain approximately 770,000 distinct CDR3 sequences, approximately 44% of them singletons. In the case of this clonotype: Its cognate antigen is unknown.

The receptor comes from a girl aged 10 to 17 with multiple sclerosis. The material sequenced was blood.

The chain's CDR3 is CASSSSLAGRTDTQYF. The CDR3, as DNA: TGTGCCAGCAGTTCCTCATTAGCGGGAAGAACAGATACGCAGTATTTT. The gene calls are TRBV6-5 and TRBJ2-3, with TRBD2 matching 8 bases. Per the germline V gene, CDR1 is MNHEY and CDR2 is SVGAGI. This CDR3 is 16 amino acids long. Trimming took 4 bases from V and 3 from J; bases not matched to a gene: 9.